The 6 T cell receptor beta chains given below trace back to one sample, sequenced in a study of CD8 T cells in Susac syndrome (dated by TCRdb to between 2018 and 2021). Libraries were made using the immunoSEQ multiplex PCR assay. RNA was extracted using the RNeasy kit, and about 0.45 to 1 ug of the RNA was reverse transcribed with random hexamers. The public reads were quality trimmed at Q25 with fastp and then assembled into clones with MiXCR by TCRdb, keeping productive beta chains. Every distinct CDR3 protein forms one entry, paired with its most common genes and DNA. The sample table records hundreds of thousands of distinct CDR3 sequences; nearly 97% of these occur just once. The ten largest clones represent about 0.091% of the sample. Sample: CD4+ T cells from PBMCs. The receptors come from a human donor with multiple sclerosis.

The chain recombines TRBV3-1 with TRBJ2-5; 11 bases agree with TRBD2. This CDR3 contains 15 residues. Trimming cost V 1 base and J 9 bases; bases outside gene matches: 7. Per germline, CDR1 LGHDT and CDR2 YNNKEL (reference sequence). The CDR3 sequence: CASSQVTSGAKAQYF. CDR3 coding DNA: TGTGCCAGCAGCCAAGTGACTAGCGGGGCTAAGGCCCAGTACTTC.

The chain couples TRBV18 to TRBJ2-1; D possibly corresponds to TRBD1 (6 bases). Trimming shortened V by 2 bases and J by 5 bases, and 10 bases separated the two germline ends. This CDR3 comprises 14 residues. The germline CDR1 and CDR2 sequences are KGHSH and LQKENI. Here the CDR3 reads CASSPVAGDNEQFF. DNA for the CDR3: TGTGCCAGCTCACCAGTTGCAGGGGACAATGAGCAGTTCTTC.

The chain carries TRBV2 and TRBJ2-7; 7 nucleotides match TRBD2. The CDR3 length is 13 residues. Germline CDR1 reads SNHLY; CDR2 reads FYNNEI. J gave up 7 bases and V 6 bases, and 9 bases lay outside the gene matches. CDR3: CASSQKGGREQYF. The CDR3 DNA sequence: TGTGCCAGCAGCCAAAAGGGCGGGAGAGAGCAGTACTTC.

J is TRBJ2-1 and V is TRBV24-1; D possibly corresponds to TRBD2 (5 bases). The CDR3 has 15 amino acids. The germline gives CDR1 KGHDR, CDR2 SFDVKD. Trimming cost V 5 bases and J 0 bases, with 10 bases left between them. In nucleotides, the CDR3 is TGTGCCACCAGTGCGGGAAGGAGCTCCTACAATGAGCAGTTCTTC. Translating gives CATSAGRSSYNEQFF.

The chain is built from TRBV29-1 and TRBJ1-2; no clear D gene. The CDR3 has 14 residues. The germline V gene encodes CDR1 SQVTM and CDR2 ANQGSEA. V was clipped by 4 bases and J by 2 bases, with 14 bases between them. The DNA for the CDR3 is TGCAGCGTTGGTGGGGTGGGAGCAAACTATGGCTACACCTTC. This translates into CSVGGVGANYGYTF.

The chain carries TRBV4-2 and TRBJ2-3; D is unclear. CDR3 length: 14 residues. Trimming stripped 0 bases from V and 5 bases from J, with 9 bases between. Germline V gene data show CDR1 as LGHNA and CDR2 as YNFKEQ. The CDR3 is CASSQEDRRDTQYF. As DNA, the CDR3 is TGTGCCAGCAGCCAAGAGGACCGCCGAGATACGCAGTATTTT.